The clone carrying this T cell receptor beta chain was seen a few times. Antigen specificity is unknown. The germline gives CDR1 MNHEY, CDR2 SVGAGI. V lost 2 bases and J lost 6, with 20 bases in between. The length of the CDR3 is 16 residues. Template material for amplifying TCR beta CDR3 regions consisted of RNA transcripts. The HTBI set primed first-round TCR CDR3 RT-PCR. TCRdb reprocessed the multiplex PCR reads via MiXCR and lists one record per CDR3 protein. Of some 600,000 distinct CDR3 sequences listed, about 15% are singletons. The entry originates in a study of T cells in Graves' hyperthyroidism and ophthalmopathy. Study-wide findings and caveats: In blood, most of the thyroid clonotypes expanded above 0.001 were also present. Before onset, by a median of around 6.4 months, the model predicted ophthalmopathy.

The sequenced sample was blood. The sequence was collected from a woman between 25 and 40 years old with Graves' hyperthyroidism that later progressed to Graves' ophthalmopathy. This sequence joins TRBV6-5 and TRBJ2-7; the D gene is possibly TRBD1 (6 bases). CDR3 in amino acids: CASSYTPPDRSLEQYF. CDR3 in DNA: TGTGCCAGCAGTTACACTCCCCCCGACAGGAGCCTCGAGCAGTACTTC.